This passage covers 3 T cell receptor beta chains from one sample sequenced in a study of cytomegalovirus exposure and HLA in healthy donors. PCR used 60 Vbeta primers and 13 Jbeta primers. The assay was immunoSEQ multiplex PCR, and TCRdb's table has in-frame clones only and misses some. The sample lists 100,000 to 150,000 clones; roughly 68% were seen once. The material sequenced was PBMCs. The receptor source for this set is a woman between 45 and 60 years old in good health and CMV-seropositive.

The chain joins TRBV4-1 to TRBJ2-5; 14 nucleotides line up with TRBD2. Per the germline V gene, CDR1 is MGHRA and CDR2 is YSYEKL. The CDR3 has 20 residues. V shed 4 bases and J 5 bases; nucleotides not matched to a gene: 18. This CDR3 reads CASSLIALGLAGGRGETQYF. The CDR3 region has the DNA TGCGCCAGCAGCCTAATAGCACTAGGACTAGCGGGGGGCCGGGGTGAGACCCAGTACTTC.

This clone was detected only a few times. V gene TRBV6-1 combines with J gene TRBJ2-7, with D possibly matching TRBD1 (6 bases). The length of the CDR3 is 14 residues. The V gene's germline CDR1 is MNHNS and CDR2 SASEGT. V lost 3 bases, J lost 2 bases, and 11 bases lay in between. This CDR3 reads CASSDLTGTYEQYF. CDR3 nucleotides: TGTGCCAGCAGTGACCTAACAGGGACCTACGAGCAGTACTTC.

J is TRBJ1-5 and V is TRBV6-1; weak D call: TRBD1 (6 bases). V lost 5 bases to trimming and J lost 1 base, with 9 bases between them. Per germline, CDR1 MNHNS and CDR2 SASEGT. There are 14 residues in the CDR3. CDR3 sequence (DNA): TGTGCCAGCAGTCCACAGGGAAGCAATCAGCCCCAGCATTTT. The encoded protein is CASSPQGSNQPQHF.